The T cell receptor beta chain described here comes from a study of blood T cell repertoires in COVID-19. As for this clone: The sample contains more than one DNA sequence encoding this CDR3.

Produced via immunoSEQ multiplex PCR; TCRdb's table is partial and in-frame only. The data show some 390,000 clones, 70% to 90% seen once. The V end lost 4 bases, the J end lost 2 bases, and 15 bases lay between the germline ends. CDR3 length: 15 residues. From germline, CDR1 is SGHRS and CDR2 YFSETQ. This TCR came from a woman aged 40 to 50 with COVID-19, enrolled during active disease. Specimen: peripheral blood. The chain is built from TRBV5-1 and TRBJ2-5, with a possible D match to TRBD1 (5 bases). In nucleotides, the CDR3 is TGCGCCAGCAGCCCCCTGCCAGGGAAACAAGAGACCCAGTACTTC. This translates into CASSPLPGKQETQYF.